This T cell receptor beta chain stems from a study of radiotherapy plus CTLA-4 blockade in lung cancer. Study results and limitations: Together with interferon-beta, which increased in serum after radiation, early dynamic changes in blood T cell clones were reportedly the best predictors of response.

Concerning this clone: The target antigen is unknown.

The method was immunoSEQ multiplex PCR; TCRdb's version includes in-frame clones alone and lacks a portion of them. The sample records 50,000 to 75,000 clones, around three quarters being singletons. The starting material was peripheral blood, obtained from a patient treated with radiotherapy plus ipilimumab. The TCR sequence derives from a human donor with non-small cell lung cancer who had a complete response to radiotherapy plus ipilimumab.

The CDR3 loop reads CASSLERGANSPLHF. DNA of the CDR3: TGCGCCAGCAGCTTGGAACGAGGGGCCAATTCACCCCTCCACTTT. This chain uses TRBV5-1 with TRBJ1-6, with D possibly being TRBD1 (5 bases). V lost 0 bases and J 7 bases, leaving 11 bases between the germline ends. The CDR3 length is 15 residues. Germline V gene data show CDR1 as SGHRS and CDR2 as YFSETQ.